Sequencing of this TCR beta chain was carried out in a study of control samples from healthy donors and cancer patients. Sequenced by immunoSEQ multiplex PCR; TCRdb stores in-frame clones only, minus some. The table shows about 130,000 clones, with almost 95% occurring only once. Details on this clone: Other DNA variants within this sample encode the same CDR3.

The sequence was obtained from a man older than 75 with head and neck cancer. Sequencing was performed on PBMCs.

CDR3 coding DNA: TGTGCCTGGAGCGACAGTTTCAATCAGCCCCAGCATTTT. The encoded protein is CAWSDSFNQPQHF. V usage is TRBV30 and J usage is TRBJ1-5, with D possibly TRBD1 on 5 matching bases. Germline V lookup: CDR1 GTSNPN, CDR2 SVGIG (reference sequence). This CDR3 has 13 amino acids. V lost 3 bases and J 3 bases, leaving 9 bases between the germline ends.